This T cell receptor (beta chain) emerged from a study of CD8+ T cells in alopecia areata. Study observations and caveats: Normal skin's resident alphabeta T cells are also sequenced in scalp samples. Lesional scalp, especially alopecia totalis/universalis, showed higher clonality than normal scalp.

Extraction and reverse transcription of RNA yielded cDNA as the sequencing template. The assay was immunoSEQ multiplex PCR, and TCRdb's table has in-frame clones only and misses some. The sample shows 150,000 or so clones, roughly 50% of them seen only once. This clone was detected only once. What it binds is not known. Specimens obtained from alopecia areata patients comprised lesional scalp punch biopsies and peripheral blood. Sorted out of PBMCs were CD4+ T cells and CD8+ T cells. Trimming cost V 6 bases and J 4 bases, with 7 bases left between them. CDR1 and CDR2 (germline): SGHRS, YFSETQ. The CDR3 spans 11 residues.

The clonotype originates from a human donor with alopecia areata. What was sequenced was CD4+ T cells sorted from blood. This rearrangement joins TRBV5-1 to TRBJ1-2; no firm D call. CDR3 sequence (DNA): TGCGCCAGCATAGGAGCCTATGGCTACACCTTC. Residues: CASIGAYGYTF.